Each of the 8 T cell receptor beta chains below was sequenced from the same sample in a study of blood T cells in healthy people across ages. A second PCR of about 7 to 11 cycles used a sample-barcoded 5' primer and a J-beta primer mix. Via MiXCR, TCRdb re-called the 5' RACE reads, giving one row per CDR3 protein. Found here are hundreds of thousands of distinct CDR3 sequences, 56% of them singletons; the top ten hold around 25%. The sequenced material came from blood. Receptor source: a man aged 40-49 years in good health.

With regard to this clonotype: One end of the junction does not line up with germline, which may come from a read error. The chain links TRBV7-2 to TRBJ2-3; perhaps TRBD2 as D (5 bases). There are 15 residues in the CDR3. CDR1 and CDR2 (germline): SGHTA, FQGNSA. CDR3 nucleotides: TGTGCCAGCAGCTCTACTAGGGTTGTCACAGATACGCGGTATTTT. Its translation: CASSSTRVVTDTRYF.

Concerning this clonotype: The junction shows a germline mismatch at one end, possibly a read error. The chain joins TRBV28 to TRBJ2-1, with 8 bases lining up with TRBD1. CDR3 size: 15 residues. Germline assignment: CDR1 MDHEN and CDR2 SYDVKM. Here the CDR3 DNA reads TGTGCCCGCAGTTTAGGGGGACAGGTCTACAATGAGCAGTTCTTC. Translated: CARSLGGQVYNEQFF. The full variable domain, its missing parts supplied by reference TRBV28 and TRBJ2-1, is DVKVTQSSRYLVKRTGEKVFLECVQDMDHENMFWYRQDPGLGLRLIYFSYDVKMKEKGDIPEGYSVSREKKERFSLILESASTNQTSMYLCARSLGGQVYNEQFFGPGTRLTVL.

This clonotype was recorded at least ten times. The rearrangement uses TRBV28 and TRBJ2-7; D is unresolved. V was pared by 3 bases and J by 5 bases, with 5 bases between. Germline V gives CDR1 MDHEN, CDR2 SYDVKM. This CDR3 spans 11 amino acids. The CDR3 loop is CASSFRDEQYF. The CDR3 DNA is TGTGCCAGCAGTTTTCGGGACGAGCAGTACTTC.

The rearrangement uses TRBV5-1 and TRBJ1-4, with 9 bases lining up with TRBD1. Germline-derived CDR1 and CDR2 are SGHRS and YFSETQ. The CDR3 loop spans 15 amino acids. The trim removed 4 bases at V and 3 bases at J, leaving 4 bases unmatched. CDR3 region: CASSPGQGPNEKLFF. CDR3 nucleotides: TGCGCCAGCAGCCCGGGACAGGGTCCTAATGAAAAACTGTTTTTT.

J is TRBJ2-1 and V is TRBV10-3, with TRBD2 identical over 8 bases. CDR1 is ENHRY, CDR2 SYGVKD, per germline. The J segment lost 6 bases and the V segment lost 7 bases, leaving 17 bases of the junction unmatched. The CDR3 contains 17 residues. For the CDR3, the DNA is TGTGCCATCACCGGAGTGAGCGGGAGATCCCCCTTCAATGAGCAGTTCTTC. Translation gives CAITGVSGRSPFNEQFF.

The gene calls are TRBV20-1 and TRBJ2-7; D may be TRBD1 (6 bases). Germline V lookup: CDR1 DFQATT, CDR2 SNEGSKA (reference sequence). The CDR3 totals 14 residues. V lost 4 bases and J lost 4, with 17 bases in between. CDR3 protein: CSATVGQRGYEQYF. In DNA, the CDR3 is TGCAGTGCTACTGTTGGACAGAGGGGGTACGAGCAGTACTTC.

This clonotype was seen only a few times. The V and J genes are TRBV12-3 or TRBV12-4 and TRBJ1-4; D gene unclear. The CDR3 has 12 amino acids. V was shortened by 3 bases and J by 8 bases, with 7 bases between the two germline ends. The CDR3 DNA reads TGTGCCAGCAGTTTTACTGGAGAAAAACTGTTTTTT. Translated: CASSFTGEKLFF.

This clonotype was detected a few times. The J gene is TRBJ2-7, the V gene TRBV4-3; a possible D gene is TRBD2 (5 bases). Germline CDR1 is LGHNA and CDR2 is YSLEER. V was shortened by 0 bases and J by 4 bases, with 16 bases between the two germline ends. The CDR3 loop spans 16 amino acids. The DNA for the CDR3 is TGCGCCAGCAGCCAAGATAGAAGCGGAGGCAGATACGAGCAGTACTTC. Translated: CASSQDRSGGRYEQYF.